Listed here is a single TCR beta chain. As yet, its antigen is unknown. This entry comes from a study of shared clonotypes between healthy human individuals. Study outcomes and limitations: Sequencing depth was expected to influence donor clonotype sharing. What limited the represented genetic and exposure-history diversity was the small number of donors. The naive CD4 repertoires of four donors were compared, and around 5% of clonotypes were shared.

Here immunoSEQ multiplex PCR was the method, and the copy in TCRdb shows in-frame clones only, minus some. The sample carries some 1,400,000 clones, around 97% recorded once. The split of CD4+ cells yielded CD45RA+ naive and CD45RA-negative memory subsets. The germline gives CDR1 MNHEY, CDR2 SMNVEV (reference sequence). The CDR3 has 14 amino acids. V lost 8 bases and J lost 5, with 18 bases in between. The chain carries TRBV27 and TRBJ1-2, with D perhaps matching TRBD1 (6 bases). The sequence derives from a young man in good health. Sequencing was done on a sample of naive CD4+ T cells sorted from blood. Subset in this sample: CD45RA+ positively selected. The CDR3 DNA is TGTGCCAGCGGCCACAAGGGGGTAGGGTATGGCTACACCTTC. It is translated as CASGHKGVGYGYTF.